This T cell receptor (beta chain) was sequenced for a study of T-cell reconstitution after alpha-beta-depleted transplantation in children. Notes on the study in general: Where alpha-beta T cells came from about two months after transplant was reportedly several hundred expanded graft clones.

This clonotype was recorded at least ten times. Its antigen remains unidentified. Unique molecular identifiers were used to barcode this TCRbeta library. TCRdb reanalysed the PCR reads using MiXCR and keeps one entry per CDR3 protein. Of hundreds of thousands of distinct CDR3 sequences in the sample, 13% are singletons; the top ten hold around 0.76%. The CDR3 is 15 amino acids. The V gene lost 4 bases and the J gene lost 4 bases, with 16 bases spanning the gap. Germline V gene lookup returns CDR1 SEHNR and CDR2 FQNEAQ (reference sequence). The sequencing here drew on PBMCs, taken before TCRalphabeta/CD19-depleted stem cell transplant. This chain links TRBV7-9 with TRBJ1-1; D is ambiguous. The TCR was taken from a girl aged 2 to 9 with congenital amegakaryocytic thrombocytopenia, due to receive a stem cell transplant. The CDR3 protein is CASSSNYPGLTEAFF. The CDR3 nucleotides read TGTGCCAGCAGCTCTAATTACCCAGGACTCACTGAAGCTTTCTTT.